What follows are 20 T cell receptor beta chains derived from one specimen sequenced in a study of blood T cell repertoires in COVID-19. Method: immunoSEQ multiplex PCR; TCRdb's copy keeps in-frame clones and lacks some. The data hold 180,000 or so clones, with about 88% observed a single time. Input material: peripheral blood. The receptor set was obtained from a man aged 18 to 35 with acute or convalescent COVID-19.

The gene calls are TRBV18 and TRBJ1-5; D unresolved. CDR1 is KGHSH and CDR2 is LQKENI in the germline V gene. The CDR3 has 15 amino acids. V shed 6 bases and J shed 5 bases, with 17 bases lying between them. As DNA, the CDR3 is TGTGCCAGCTCGCCGGGCCTCGGGAGGGATCAGCCCCAGCATTTT. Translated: CASSPGLGRDQPQHF.

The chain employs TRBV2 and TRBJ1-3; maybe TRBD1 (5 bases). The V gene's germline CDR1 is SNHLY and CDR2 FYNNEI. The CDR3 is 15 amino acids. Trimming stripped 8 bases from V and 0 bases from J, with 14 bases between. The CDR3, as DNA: TGTGCCAGCGGACGGACATTTAGCTCTGGAAACACCATATATTTT. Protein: CASGRTFSSGNTIYF.

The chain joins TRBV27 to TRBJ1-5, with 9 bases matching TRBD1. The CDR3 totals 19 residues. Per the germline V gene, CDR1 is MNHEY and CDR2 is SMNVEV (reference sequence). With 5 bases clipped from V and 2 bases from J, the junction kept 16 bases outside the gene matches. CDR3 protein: CASSALPGQGLSRNQPQHF. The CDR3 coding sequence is TGTGCCAGCAGTGCACTACCGGGACAGGGACTAAGTCGCAATCAGCCCCAGCATTTT.

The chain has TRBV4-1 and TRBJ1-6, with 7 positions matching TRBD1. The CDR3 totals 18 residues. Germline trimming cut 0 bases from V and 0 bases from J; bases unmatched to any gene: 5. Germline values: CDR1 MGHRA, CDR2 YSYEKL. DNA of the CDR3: TGCGCCAGCAGCCAAGATCCAGGGGGTCGCTCCTATAATTCACCCCTCCACTTT. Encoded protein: CASSQDPGGRSYNSPLHF.

In DNA, the CDR3 is TGTGCCAGCAGCTTAGGCGGGGGGCCTTTCTTGGAGACCCAGTACTTC. Its translation is CASSLGGGPFLETQYF. The chain uses TRBV7-8 and TRBJ2-5; 8 bases are a match to TRBD2. The CDR3 runs 16 residues. V shed 1 base, J shed 5 bases, and the junction held 9 bases outside the gene matches. Germline CDR1 SGHVS, CDR2 FQNEAQ.

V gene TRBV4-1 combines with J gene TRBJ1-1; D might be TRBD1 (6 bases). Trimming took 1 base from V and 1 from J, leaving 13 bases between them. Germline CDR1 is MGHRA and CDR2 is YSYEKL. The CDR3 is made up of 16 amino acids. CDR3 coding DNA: TGCGCCAGCAGCCAAGGGGTATGGACAGCGAACACTGAAGCTTTCTTT. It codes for CASSQGVWTANTEAFF.

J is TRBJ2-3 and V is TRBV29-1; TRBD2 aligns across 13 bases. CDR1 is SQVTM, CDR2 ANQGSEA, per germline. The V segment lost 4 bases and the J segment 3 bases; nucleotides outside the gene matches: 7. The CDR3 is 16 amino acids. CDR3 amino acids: CSVGGLAGVRTDTQYF. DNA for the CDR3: TGCAGCGTTGGTGGACTAGCGGGGGTCCGGACAGATACGCAGTATTTT.

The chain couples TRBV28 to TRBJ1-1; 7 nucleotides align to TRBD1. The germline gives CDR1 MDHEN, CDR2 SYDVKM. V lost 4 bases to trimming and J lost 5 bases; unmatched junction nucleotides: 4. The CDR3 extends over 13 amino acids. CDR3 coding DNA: TGTGCCAGCAGTTCGACAGGGAGGACTGAAGCTTTCTTT. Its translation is CASSSTGRTEAFF.

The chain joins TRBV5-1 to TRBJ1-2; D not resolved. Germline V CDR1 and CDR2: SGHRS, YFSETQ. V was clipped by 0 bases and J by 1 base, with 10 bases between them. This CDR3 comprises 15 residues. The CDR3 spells CASSLGQPINYGYTF. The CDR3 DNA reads TGCGCCAGCAGCTTGGGACAACCGATTAACTATGGCTACACCTTC.

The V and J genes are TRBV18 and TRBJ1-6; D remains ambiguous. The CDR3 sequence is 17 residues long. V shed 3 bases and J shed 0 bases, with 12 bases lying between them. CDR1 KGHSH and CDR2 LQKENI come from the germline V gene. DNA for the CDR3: TGTGCCAGCTCACCGTACGGGGTGAGCTCCTATAATTCACCCCTCCACTTT. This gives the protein CASSPYGVSSYNSPLHF.

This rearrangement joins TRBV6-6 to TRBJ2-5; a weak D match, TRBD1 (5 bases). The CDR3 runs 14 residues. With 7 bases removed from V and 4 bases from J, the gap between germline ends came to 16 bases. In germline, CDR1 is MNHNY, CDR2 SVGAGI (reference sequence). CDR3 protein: CASTKTSQGETQYF. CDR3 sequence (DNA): TGTGCCAGCACAAAAACGTCGCAGGGAGAGACCCAGTACTTC.

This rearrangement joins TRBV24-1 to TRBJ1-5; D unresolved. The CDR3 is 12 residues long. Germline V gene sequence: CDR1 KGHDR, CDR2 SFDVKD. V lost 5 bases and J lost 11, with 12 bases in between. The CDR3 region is CATSAGYDAQHF. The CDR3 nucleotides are TGTGCCACCAGTGCGGGGTACGACGCCCAGCATTTT.

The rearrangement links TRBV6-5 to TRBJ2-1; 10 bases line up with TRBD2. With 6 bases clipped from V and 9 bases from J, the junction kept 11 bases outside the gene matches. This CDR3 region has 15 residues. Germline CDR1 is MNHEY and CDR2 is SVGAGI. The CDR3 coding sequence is TGTGCCAGCAGGATCGCAGCGGGGGGGCCACTTGAGCAGTTCTTC. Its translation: CASRIAAGGPLEQFF.

The CDR3 region is CASSSGTGQNNQPQHF. As DNA, the CDR3 is TGCGCCAGCAGCAGCGGGACAGGGCAGAACAATCAGCCCCAGCATTTT. The chain links TRBV5-1 to TRBJ1-5; 9 nucleotides line up with TRBD1. V lost 4 bases and J lost 3; bases outside the gene matches: 8. Germline values: CDR1 SGHRS, CDR2 YFSETQ. This CDR3 has 16 amino acids. The variable domain in full, completed from reference TRBV5-1 and TRBJ1-5, reads KAGVTQTPRYLIKTRGQQVTLSCSPISGHRSVSWYQQTPGQGLQFLFEYFSETQRNKGNFPGRFSGRQFSNSRSEMNVSTLELGDSALYLCASSSGTGQNNQPQHFGDGTRLSIL.

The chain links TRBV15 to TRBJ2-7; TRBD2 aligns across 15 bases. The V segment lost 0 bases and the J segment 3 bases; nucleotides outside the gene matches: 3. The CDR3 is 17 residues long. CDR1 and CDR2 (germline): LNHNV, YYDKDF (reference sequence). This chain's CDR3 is CATSRDKGLAGGYEQYF. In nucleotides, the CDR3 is TGTGCCACCAGCAGAGATAAGGGACTAGCGGGGGGCTACGAGCAGTACTTC.

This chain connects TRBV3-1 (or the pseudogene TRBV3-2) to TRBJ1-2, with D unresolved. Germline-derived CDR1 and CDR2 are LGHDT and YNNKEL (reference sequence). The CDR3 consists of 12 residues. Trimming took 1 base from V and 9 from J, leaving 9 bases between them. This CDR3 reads CASSQGHIRYTF. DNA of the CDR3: TGTGCCAGCAGCCAAGGGCACATCCGCTACACCTTC.

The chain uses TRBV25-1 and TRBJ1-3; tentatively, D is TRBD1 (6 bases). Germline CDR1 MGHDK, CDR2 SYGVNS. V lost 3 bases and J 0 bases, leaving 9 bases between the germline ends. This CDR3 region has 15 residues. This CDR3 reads CASSETGLSGNTIYF. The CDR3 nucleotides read TGTGCCAGCAGTGAGACAGGTCTCTCTGGAAACACCATATATTTT.

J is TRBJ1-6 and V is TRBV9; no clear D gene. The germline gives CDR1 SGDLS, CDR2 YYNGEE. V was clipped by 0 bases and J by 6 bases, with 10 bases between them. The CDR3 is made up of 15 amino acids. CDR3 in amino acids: CASSVVEGGNSPLHF. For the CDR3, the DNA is TGTGCCAGCAGCGTAGTGGAGGGTGGTAATTCACCCCTCCACTTT.

The CDR3 loop reads CASSDTSGRLVGNSPLHF. The CDR3 DNA reads TGTGCCAGCAGTGATACCTCAGGGCGTTTGGTTGGTAATTCACCCCTCCACTTT. This rearrangement joins TRBV25-1 to TRBJ1-6, with D possibly being TRBD1 (5 bases). Germline CDR1 is MGHDK and CDR2 is SYGVNS. There are 18 residues in the CDR3. V lost 3 bases, J lost 6 bases, and 21 bases lay in between.

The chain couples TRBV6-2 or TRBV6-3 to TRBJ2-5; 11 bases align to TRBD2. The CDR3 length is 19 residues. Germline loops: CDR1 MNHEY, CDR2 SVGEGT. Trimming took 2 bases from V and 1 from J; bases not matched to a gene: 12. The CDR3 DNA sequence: TGTGCCAGCAGTTACCCGACTAGCGGGGCGATACCGATCCAAGAGACCCAGTACTTC. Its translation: CASSYPTSGAIPIQETQYF.